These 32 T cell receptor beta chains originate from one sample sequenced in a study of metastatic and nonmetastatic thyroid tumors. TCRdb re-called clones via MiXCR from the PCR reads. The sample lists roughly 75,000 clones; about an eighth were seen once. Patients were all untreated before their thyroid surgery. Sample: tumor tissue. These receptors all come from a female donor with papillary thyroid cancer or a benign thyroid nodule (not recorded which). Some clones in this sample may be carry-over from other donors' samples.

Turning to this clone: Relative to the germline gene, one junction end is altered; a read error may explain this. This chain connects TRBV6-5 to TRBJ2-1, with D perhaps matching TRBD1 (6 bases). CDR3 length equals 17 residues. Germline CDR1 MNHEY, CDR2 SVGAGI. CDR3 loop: CASISLQGSISYDEQFF. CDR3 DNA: TGTGCCAGCATTTCCCTCCAGGGGAGTATATCCTACGATGAGCAGTTCTTC.

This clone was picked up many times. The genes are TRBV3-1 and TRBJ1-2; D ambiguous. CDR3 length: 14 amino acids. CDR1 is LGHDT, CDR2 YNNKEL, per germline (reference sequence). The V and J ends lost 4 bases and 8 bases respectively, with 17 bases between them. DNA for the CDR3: TGTGCCAGCAGCCCCCCGGGTATAGGTCGGGGCTACACCTTC. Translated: CASSPPGIGRGYTF.

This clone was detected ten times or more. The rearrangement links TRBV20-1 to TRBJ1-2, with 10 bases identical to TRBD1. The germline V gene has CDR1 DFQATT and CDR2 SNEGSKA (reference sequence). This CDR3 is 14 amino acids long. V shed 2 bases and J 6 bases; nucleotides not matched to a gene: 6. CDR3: CSARFDRGHHGYTF. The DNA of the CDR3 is TGCAGTGCTAGATTTGACAGGGGGCACCATGGCTACACCTTC.

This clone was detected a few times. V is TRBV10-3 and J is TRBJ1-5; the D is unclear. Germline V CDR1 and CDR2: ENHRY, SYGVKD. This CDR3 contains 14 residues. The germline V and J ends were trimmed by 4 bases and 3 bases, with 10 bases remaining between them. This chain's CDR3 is CAISATWDNQPQHF. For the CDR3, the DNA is TGTGCCATCAGTGCGACCTGGGACAATCAGCCCCAGCATTTT.

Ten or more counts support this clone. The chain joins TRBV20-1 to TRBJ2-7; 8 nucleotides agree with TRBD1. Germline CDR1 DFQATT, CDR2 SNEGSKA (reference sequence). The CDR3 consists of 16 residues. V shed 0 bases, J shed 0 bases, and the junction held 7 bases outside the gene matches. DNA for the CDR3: TGCAGTGCTAGAGATGGGGGACAGGCCTTCTCCTACGAGCAGTACTTC. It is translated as CSARDGGQAFSYEQYF.

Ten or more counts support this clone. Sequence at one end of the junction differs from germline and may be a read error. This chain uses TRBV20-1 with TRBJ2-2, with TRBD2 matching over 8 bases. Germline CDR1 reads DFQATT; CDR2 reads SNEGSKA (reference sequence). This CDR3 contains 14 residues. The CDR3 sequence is CSAPLSGNAGELFF. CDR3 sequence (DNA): TGCAGTGCTCCCCTTAGCGGGAACGCCGGGGAGCTGTTTTTT.

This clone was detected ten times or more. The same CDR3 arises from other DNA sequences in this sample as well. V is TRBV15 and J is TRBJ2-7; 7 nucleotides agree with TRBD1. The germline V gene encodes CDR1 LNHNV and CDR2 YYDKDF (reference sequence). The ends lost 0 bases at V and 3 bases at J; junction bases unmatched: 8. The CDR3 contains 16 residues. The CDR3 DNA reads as TGTGCCACCAGCAGAGATCCCTCCAACAGGGGCTACGAGCAGTACTTC. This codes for CATSRDPSNRGYEQYF.

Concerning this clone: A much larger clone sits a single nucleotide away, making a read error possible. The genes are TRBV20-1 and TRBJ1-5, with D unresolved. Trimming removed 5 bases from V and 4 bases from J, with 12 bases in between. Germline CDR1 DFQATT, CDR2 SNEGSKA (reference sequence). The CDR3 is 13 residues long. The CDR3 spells CSASSRENQPQHF. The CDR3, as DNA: TGCAGTGCTTCGAGTAGGGAAAATCAGCCCCAGCATTTT.

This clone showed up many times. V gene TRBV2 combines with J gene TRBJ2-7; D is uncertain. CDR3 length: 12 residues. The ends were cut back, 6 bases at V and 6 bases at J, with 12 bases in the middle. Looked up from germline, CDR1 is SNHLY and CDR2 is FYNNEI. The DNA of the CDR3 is TGTGCCAGCAGGGAACCTTGGATCGAGCAGTACTTC. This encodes CASREPWIEQYF.

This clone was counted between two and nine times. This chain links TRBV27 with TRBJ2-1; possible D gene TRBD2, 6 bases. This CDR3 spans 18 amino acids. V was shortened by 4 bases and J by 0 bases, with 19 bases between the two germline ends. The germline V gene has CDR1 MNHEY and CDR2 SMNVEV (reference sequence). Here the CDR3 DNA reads TGTGCCAGCAGTTCCCCGGGAGCGGGCCGGAGCTCCTACAATGAGCAGTTCTTC. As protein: CASSSPGAGRSSYNEQFF.

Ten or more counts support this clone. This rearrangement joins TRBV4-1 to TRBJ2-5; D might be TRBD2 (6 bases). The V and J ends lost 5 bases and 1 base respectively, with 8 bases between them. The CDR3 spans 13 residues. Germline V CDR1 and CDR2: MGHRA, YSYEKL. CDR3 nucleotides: TGCGCCAGCAGCGTGGGGGGCCAAGAGACCCAGTACTTC. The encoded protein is CASSVGGQETQYF.

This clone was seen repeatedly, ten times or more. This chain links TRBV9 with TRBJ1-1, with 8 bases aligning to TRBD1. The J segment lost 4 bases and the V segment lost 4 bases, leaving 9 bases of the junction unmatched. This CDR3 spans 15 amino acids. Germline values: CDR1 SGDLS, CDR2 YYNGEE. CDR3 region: CASSTMTGVSTEAFF. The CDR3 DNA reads TGTGCCAGCAGCACAATGACAGGGGTTTCCACTGAAGCTTTCTTT.

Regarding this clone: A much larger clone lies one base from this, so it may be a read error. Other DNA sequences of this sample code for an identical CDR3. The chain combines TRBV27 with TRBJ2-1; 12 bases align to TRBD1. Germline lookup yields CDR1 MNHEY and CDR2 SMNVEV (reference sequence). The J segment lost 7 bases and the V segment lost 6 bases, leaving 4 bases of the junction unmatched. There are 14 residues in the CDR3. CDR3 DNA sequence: TGTGCCAGCAGGAGGGACAGGGGGCTTAATGAGCAGTTCTTC. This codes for CASRRDRGLNEQFF.

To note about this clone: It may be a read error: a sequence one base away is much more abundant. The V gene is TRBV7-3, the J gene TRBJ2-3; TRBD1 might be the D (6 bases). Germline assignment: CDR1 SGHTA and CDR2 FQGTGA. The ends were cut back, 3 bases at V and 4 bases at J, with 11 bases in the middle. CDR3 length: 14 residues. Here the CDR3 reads CASSLTGGADTQYF. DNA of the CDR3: TGTGCCAGCAGCTTGACAGGAGGCGCAGATACGCAGTATTTT.

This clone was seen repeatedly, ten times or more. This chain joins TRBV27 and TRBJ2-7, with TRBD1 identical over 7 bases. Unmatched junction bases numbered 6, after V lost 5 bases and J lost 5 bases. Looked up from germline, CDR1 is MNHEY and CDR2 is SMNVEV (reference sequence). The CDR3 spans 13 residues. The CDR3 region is CASSLRGFDEQYF. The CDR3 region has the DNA TGTGCCAGCAGTCTCAGGGGGTTCGACGAGCAGTACTTC.

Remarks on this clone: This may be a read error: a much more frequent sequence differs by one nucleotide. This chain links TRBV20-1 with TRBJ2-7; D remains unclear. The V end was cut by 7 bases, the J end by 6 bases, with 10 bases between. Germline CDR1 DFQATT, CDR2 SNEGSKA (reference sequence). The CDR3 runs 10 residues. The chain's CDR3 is CSVALVEQYF. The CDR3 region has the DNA TGCAGTGTGGCGTTGGTCGAGCAGTACTTC.

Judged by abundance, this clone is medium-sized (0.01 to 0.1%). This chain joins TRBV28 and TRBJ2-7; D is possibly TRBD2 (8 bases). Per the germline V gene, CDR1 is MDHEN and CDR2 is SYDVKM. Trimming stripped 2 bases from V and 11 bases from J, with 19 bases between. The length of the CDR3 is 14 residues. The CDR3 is CASSLTFREGAKYF. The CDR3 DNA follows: TGTGCCAGCAGTTTAACTTTTCGGGAGGGGGCGAAGTACTTC.

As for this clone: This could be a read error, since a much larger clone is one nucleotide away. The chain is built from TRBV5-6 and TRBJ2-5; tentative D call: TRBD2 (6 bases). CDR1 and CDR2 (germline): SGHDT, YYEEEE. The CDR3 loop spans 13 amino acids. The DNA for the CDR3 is TGTGCCAGCAGCCCGGGACTGGAAGATACCCAGTACTTC. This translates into CASSPGLEDTQYF.

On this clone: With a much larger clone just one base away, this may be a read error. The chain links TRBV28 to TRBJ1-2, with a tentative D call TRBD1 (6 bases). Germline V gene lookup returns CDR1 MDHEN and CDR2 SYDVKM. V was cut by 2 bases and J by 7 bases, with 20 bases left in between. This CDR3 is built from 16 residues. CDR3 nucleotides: TGTGCCAGCAGTTTAGGGACAATCAGGAAGGTCTTTGGCTACACCTTC. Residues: CASSLGTIRKVFGYTF.

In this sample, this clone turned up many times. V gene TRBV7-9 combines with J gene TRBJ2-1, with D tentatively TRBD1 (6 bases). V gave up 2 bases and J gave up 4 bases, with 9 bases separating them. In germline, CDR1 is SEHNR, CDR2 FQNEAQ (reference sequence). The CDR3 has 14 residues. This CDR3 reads CASSLPTGYNEQFF. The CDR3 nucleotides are TGTGCCAGCAGCTTACCTACAGGGTACAATGAGCAGTTCTTC.

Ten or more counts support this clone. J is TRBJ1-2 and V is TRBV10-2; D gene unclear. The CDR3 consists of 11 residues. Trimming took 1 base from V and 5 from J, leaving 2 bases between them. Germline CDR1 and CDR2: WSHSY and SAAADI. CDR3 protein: CASSELYGYTF. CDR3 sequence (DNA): TGCGCCAGCAGTGAGTTATATGGCTACACCTTC.

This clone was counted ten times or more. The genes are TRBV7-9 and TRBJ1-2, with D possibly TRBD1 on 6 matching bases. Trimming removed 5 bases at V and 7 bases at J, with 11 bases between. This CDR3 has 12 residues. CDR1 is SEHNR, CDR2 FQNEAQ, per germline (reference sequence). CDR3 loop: CASSGQRFGYTF. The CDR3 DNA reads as TGTGCCAGCAGCGGACAGAGGTTTGGCTACACCTTC.

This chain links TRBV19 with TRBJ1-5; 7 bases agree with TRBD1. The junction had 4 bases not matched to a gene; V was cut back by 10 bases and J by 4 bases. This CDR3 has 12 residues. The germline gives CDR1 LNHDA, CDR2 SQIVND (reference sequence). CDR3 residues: CATQTGNQPQHF. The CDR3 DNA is TGTGCCACTCAGACAGGGAATCAGCCCCAGCATTTT.

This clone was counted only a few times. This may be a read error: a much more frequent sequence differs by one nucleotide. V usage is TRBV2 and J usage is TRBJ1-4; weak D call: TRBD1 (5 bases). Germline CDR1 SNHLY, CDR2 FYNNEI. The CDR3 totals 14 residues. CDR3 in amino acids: CASLSRVPNEKMFF. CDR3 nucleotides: TGTGCCAGCTTATCCAGGGTCCCTAATGAAAAAATGTTTTTT. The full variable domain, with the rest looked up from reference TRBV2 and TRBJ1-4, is EPEVTQTPSHQVTQMGQEVILRCVPISNHLYFYWYRQILGQKVEFLVSFYNNEISEKSEIFDDQFSVERPDGSNFTLKIRSTKLEDSAMYFCASLSRVPNEKMFFGSGTQLSVL.

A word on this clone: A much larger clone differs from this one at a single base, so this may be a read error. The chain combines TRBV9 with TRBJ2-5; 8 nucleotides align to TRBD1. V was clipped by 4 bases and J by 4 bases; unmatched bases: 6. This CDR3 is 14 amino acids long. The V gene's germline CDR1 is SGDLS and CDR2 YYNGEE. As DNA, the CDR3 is TGTGCCAGCAGCAAAGGCAGGGGGCGAGAGACCCAGTACTTC. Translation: CASSKGRGRETQYF.

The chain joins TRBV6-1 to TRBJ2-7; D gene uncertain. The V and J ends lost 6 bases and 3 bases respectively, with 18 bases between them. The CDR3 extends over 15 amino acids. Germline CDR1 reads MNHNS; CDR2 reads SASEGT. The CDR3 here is CASSRSVGCLYEQYF. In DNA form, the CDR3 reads TGTGCCAGCAGCAGATCAGTGGGCTGCCTCTACGAGCAGTACTTC.

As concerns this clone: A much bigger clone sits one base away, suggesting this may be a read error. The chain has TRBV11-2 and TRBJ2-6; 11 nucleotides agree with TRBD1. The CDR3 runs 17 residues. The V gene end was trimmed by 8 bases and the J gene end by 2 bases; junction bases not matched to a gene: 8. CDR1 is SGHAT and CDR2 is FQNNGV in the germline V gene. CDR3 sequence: CASGPGTGGTGANVLTF. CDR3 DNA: TGTGCCAGCGGCCCCGGGACAGGGGGTACTGGGGCCAACGTCCTGACTTTC.

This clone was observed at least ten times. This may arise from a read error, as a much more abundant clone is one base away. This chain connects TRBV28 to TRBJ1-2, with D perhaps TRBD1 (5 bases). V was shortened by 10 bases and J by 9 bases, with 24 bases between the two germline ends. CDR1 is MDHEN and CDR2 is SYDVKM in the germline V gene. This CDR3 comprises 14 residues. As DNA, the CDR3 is TGTGCCACCCTAACAAGGGGCGAGGAGAATAGCTACACCTTC. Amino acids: CATLTRGEENSYTF.

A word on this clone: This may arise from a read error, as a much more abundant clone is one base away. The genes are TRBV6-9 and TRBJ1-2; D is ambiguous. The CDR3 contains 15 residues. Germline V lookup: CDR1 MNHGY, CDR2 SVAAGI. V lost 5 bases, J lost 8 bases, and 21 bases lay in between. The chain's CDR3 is CASSPRISCPRGYTF. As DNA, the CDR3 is TGTGCCAGCAGTCCCCGGATTTCGTGTCCTAGGGGCTACACCTTC.

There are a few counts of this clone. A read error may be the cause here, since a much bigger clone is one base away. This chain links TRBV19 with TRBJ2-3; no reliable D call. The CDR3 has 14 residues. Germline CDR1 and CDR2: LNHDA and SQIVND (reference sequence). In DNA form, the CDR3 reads TGTGCCATTAGTATCTTCCGAGTTCCAGATACGCAGTATTTT. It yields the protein CAISIFRVPDTQYF.

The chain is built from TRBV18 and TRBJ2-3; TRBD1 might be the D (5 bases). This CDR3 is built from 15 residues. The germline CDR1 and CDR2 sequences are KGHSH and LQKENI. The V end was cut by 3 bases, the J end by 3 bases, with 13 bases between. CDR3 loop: CASSPIQGLTDTQYF. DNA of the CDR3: TGTGCCAGCTCACCTATCCAGGGATTAACAGATACGCAGTATTTT.

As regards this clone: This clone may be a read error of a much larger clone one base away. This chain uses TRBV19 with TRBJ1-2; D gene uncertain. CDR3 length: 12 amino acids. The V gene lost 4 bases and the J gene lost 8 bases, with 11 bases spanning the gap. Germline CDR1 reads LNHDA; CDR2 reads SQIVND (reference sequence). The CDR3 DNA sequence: TGTGCCAGTAGTAACACGGGCTTCGGCTACACCTTC. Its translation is CASSNTGFGYTF.